This TCR beta chain emerged from a study of OX40 agonist ivuxolimab in advanced cancers. Context from the whole study: Ivuxolimab was a fully human IgG2 agonistic monoclonal antibody targeting the costimulatory receptor OX40 (CD134). Intravenous ivuxolimab was administered to patients every 2 weeks at six dose levels: 0.01, 0.1, 0.3, 1.5, 3 and 10 mg/kg. Of the roughly 54 patients in dose escalation, about 20 had hepatocellular carcinoma, roughly 15 had melanoma, 9 had renal cell carcinoma and 9 had head and neck cancer. A male proportion of 70% to 90% and a mean age of approximately 58 years, ranging from about 20 to 80, were recorded for the dose-escalation cohort. Patients were allowed to have had prior anti-PD-1, anti-PD-L1 or anti-CTLA-4 therapy, and around two fifths of the dose-escalation patients had been treated with checkpoint inhibitors. Partial responses were achieved by three dose-escalation patients, of whom one had hepatocellular carcinoma and two had cutaneous melanoma. The point of sequencing TCRbeta in the periphery was to test whether ivuxolimab changed TCR sequence diversity and drove clonal T-cell expansion. The paper describes the monotherapy dose-escalation part (N = 52 patients) of the phase I trial of ivuxolimab. Study-wide findings and limitations: After ivuxolimab, expanded clones were on average more numerous among CD8+ T cells than among CD4+ T cells. Antigen specificity was not determined for the clonally expanded peripheral T cells. In the 0.1-3.0 mg/kg groups, partial responders had among the lowest normalized peripheral clonal expansion, particularly in CD8+ T cells. Low levels of normalized T-cell clonal expansion were also seen in some patients who did not respond. At doses from 0.1 to 3.0 mg/kg, clonal expansion was seen in both CD4+ and CD8+ blood T cells between baseline and week 6.

The count of this clone is one. Its antigen is not yet known. No much larger clonotype is one base removed from it; base qualities were not supplied. Patients with autoimmune disease history or receiving systemic immunosuppression were excluded from the trial. Peripheral blood for TCR sequencing was collected from all dose cohorts at baseline, on cycle 4 day 1, and on cycle 7 day 1. Samples were obtained from an open-label, multicenter, first-in-human phase I dose-escalation trial of ivuxolimab. The trial enrolled adults with locally advanced or metastatic head and neck squamous cell, hepatocellular, melanoma or renal cell carcinoma. CD4+ and CD8+ T cells were sorted separately from peripheral blood before TCR sequencing. A distance of 14 bases separates the germline ends of V and J, which lose 2 bases and 2 bases respectively. The germline V gene encodes CDR1 SGHRS and CDR2 YFSETQ. The CDR3 holds 15 amino acids from the cysteine to the phenylalanine. Only the CDR3 part of the read is kept: 45 bases, read in frame from the first base.

For sequencing of the TCRbeta CDR3 region, genomic DNA was extracted from the sorted cells. The immunoSEQ Assay was used to sequence the TCRbeta CDR3 regions. TCRdb mirrors the immuneACCESS table, restricted to in-frame sequences. Some clones are absent from its copies; in checked studies, under half trace to an unresolved V gene, and the reason for the others is unknown. For this sample the table gives 70,000 to 85,000 clones, of which 65% to 90% were detected only once. Roughly 1.2% of the sample belongs to the ten largest clones. The sample here was CD4+ or CD8+ T cells sorted from blood, taken in a trial of the OX40 agonist ivuxolimab. The TCR originated in an adult with an advanced solid tumor such as melanoma, head and neck, liver or kidney cancer. The rearrangement joined TRBV5-1 to TRBJ2-7, with an unclear D gene assignment. The nucleotide sequence reads as follows: TGCGCCAGCAGCTTAGCTGGCTCAAGGGCCTACGAGCAGTACTTC. The encoded protein is CASSLAGSRAYEQYF.